These 14 T cell receptor beta chains came from one sample sequenced in a study of blood T cell repertoires in COVID-19. Method: immunoSEQ multiplex PCR; TCRdb's copy keeps in-frame clones and lacks some. This table has tens of thousands of clones, 75% to 85% appearing once. Specimen: peripheral blood. Receptor source: a human donor in a cohort sampled during active COVID-19.

This chain links TRBV7-6 with TRBJ2-6; possibly TRBD1 for D (5 bases). The germline V and J ends were trimmed by 4 bases and 3 bases, with 13 bases remaining between them. Germline V lookup: CDR1 SGHVS, CDR2 FNYEAQ. This CDR3 comprises 16 residues. In DNA form, the CDR3 reads TGTGCCAGCAGCTCAACCCCAGGGAATGGGGCCAACGTCCTGACTTTC. This gives the protein CASSSTPGNGANVLTF.

The chain uses TRBV10-3 and TRBJ1-2, with 7 bases that match TRBD1. The CDR3 covers 16 residues. Germline CDR1 and CDR2: ENHRY and SYGVKD. Trimming removed 5 bases from V and 6 bases from J; junction bases left unmatched: 15. The CDR3 here is CAISPSTGDISNGYTF. CDR3 bases: TGTGCCATCAGTCCTAGTACAGGGGACATCAGTAATGGCTACACCTTC.

This clone was observed a few times. The chain combines TRBV30 with TRBJ1-1; D is uncertain. Per germline, CDR1 GTSNPN and CDR2 SVGIG (reference sequence). V lost 6 bases to trimming and J lost 0 bases, with 14 bases between them. The CDR3 has 14 amino acids. This CDR3 reads CACSGGVLNTEAFF. In nucleotides, the CDR3 is TGTGCCTGCTCGGGCGGGGTGTTGAACACTGAAGCTTTCTTT.

The rearrangement links TRBV9 to TRBJ1-6; 7 bases agree with TRBD1. Germline trimming cut 3 bases from V and 6 bases from J; bases unmatched to any gene: 3. Germline CDR1 reads SGDLS; CDR2 reads YYNGEE. The CDR3 is 14 amino acids. The CDR3 here is CASSGGQSNSPLHF. For the CDR3, the DNA is TGTGCCAGCAGCGGGGGACAGTCTAATTCACCCCTCCACTTT.

This clone was seen more than once but under ten times. This chain uses TRBV4-2 with TRBJ2-1; D is unresolved. Germline CDR1 reads LGHNA; CDR2 reads YNFKEQ. The length of the CDR3 is 15 residues. Deletions cut 0 bases from V and 2 bases from J, with 8 bases between. Written as DNA, the CDR3 is TGTGCCAGCAGCCAAGACAGGCAAACCTACAATGAGCAGTTCTTC. Translating it yields CASSQDRQTYNEQFF.

This clone is judged medium-sized. V and J are TRBV4-2 and TRBJ2-5; 9 nucleotides match TRBD2. The CDR3 loop spans 15 amino acids. Germline assignment: CDR1 LGHNA and CDR2 YNFKEQ. V trimming: 4 bases; J trimming: 5 bases; junction bases outside the gene matches: 8. CDR3 DNA sequence: TGTGCCAGCAGCCTAGAGACTAGCGGATTGGAGACCCAGTACTTC. Protein: CASSLETSGLETQYF.

The chain has TRBV4-1 and TRBJ2-5, with 9 nucleotides matching TRBD1. The germline CDR1 and CDR2 sequences are MGHRA and YSYEKL. This CDR3 has 17 residues. V shed 2 bases and J 2 bases; nucleotides not matched to a gene: 9. CDR3: CASSQLFGQGRQETQYF. The CDR3 bases are TGCGCCAGCAGCCAACTTTTCGGACAGGGGAGGCAAGAGACCCAGTACTTC.

The chain joins TRBV5-8 to TRBJ2-7; D is possibly TRBD1 (5 bases). Germline lookup yields CDR1 SGHTS and CDR2 YDEGEE. The CDR3 has 15 amino acids. V lost 2 bases to trimming and J lost 0 bases, with 12 bases between them. CDR3 in DNA: TGTGCCAGCAGCTTTCGCTCAGGGTCCTCCTACGAGCAGTACTTC. Translated, it gives CASSFRSGSSYEQYF.

This chain's CDR3 is CASSPDAGEQFF. As DNA, the CDR3 is TGTGCCAGCAGCCCCGATGCGGGTGAGCAGTTCTTC. This chain uses TRBV12-3 or TRBV12-4 with TRBJ2-1; D is perhaps TRBD2 (5 bases). V was pared by 6 bases and J by 9 bases, with 12 bases between. This CDR3 region has 12 residues.

This clone has only one observation. V gene TRBV7-8 combines with J gene TRBJ2-2; TRBD2 matches 16 bases. The ends lost 3 bases at V and 7 bases at J; junction bases unmatched: 2. The CDR3 contains 16 residues. Germline V gene lookup returns CDR1 SGHVS and CDR2 FQNEAQ. CDR3 DNA: TGTGCCAGCAGCTTCGGGACTAGCGGGAGGGTCGGGGAGCTGTTTTTT. Its protein is CASSFGTSGRVGELFF.

This clone has just a few counts. J is TRBJ2-2 and V is TRBV7-8, with D maybe TRBD1 (5 bases). The CDR3 is made up of 14 amino acids. V lost 5 bases and J 1 base, leaving 8 bases between the germline ends. Germline loops: CDR1 SGHVS, CDR2 FQNEAQ. The CDR3 nucleotides are TGTGCCAGCAGCCTGACAGAGAACACCGGGGAGCTGTTTTTT. Encoded protein: CASSLTENTGELFF.

This clone showed up just once. The rearrangement joins TRBV6-5 to TRBJ1-2; D might be TRBD1 (5 bases). Looked up from germline, CDR1 is MNHEY and CDR2 is SVGAGI. V gave up 2 bases and J gave up 8 bases, with 15 bases separating them. The CDR3 covers 14 residues. The CDR3 DNA is TGTGCCAGCAGTTACGCCGGGACGGGGGAGGGCTACACCTTC. Translation gives CASSYAGTGEGYTF.

V gene TRBV3-1 (or the pseudogene TRBV3-2) combines with J gene TRBJ2-3, with TRBD1 matching over 9 bases. The V segment lost 3 bases and the J segment 2 bases; nucleotides outside the gene matches: 6. The length of the CDR3 is 16 residues. From germline, CDR1 is LGHDT and CDR2 YNNKEL (reference sequence). CDR3: CASSHGDRDTTDTQYF. The CDR3 DNA reads TGTGCCAGCAGCCACGGGGACAGGGACACCACAGATACGCAGTATTTT.

The V call is TRBV2, the J call TRBJ2-7, with a weak D call TRBD2 (5 bases). From germline, CDR1 is SNHLY and CDR2 FYNNEI. The V end lost 0 bases, the J end lost 3 bases, and 15 bases lay between the germline ends. CDR3 length: 16 amino acids. The CDR3 region has the DNA TGTGCCAGCAGTGAAGCAGGGCCGGAGGTCAACTACGAGCAGTACTTC. As protein: CASSEAGPEVNYEQYF. Looking up the rest from reference TRBV2 and TRBJ2-7 gives the full variable domain: EPEVTQTPSHQVTQMGQEVILRCVPISNHLYFYWYRQILGQKVEFLVSFYNNEISEKSEIFDDQFSVERPDGSNFTLKIRSTKLEDSAMYFCASSEAGPEVNYEQYFGPGTRLTVT.